This TCR beta chain derives from a study of T cells in Graves' hyperthyroidism and ophthalmopathy. CDR3 length: 20 amino acids. Trimming removed 6 bases from V and 0 bases from J, with 23 bases in between. Germline loops: CDR1 KGHDR, CDR2 SFDVKD. Amplified TCR beta CDR3 regions derived from RNA transcripts. First-round RT-PCR of the TCR CDR3 relied on the HTBI primer set. TCRdb re-analysed the multiplex PCR reads in MiXCR, keeping a single row per CDR3 protein. The data hold approximately 560,000 distinct CDR3 sequences, with about a sixth observed a single time. In this sample, this clonotype turned up many times. Used for diagnoses were clinical symptoms, serum thyroxine and TRAb, thyroid ultrasound and orbital computed tomography.

Sequencing used blood. V gene TRBV24-1 combines with J gene TRBJ2-6; maybe TRBD2 (6 bases). This clonotype was obtained from a woman aged 25 to 45 with Graves' hyperthyroidism. CDR3 nucleotides: TGTGCCACCAGTCCCTCGGGCGGGACGGTGGAATACTCTGGGGCCAACGTCCTGACTTTC. Translating it yields CATSPSGGTVEYSGANVLTF.